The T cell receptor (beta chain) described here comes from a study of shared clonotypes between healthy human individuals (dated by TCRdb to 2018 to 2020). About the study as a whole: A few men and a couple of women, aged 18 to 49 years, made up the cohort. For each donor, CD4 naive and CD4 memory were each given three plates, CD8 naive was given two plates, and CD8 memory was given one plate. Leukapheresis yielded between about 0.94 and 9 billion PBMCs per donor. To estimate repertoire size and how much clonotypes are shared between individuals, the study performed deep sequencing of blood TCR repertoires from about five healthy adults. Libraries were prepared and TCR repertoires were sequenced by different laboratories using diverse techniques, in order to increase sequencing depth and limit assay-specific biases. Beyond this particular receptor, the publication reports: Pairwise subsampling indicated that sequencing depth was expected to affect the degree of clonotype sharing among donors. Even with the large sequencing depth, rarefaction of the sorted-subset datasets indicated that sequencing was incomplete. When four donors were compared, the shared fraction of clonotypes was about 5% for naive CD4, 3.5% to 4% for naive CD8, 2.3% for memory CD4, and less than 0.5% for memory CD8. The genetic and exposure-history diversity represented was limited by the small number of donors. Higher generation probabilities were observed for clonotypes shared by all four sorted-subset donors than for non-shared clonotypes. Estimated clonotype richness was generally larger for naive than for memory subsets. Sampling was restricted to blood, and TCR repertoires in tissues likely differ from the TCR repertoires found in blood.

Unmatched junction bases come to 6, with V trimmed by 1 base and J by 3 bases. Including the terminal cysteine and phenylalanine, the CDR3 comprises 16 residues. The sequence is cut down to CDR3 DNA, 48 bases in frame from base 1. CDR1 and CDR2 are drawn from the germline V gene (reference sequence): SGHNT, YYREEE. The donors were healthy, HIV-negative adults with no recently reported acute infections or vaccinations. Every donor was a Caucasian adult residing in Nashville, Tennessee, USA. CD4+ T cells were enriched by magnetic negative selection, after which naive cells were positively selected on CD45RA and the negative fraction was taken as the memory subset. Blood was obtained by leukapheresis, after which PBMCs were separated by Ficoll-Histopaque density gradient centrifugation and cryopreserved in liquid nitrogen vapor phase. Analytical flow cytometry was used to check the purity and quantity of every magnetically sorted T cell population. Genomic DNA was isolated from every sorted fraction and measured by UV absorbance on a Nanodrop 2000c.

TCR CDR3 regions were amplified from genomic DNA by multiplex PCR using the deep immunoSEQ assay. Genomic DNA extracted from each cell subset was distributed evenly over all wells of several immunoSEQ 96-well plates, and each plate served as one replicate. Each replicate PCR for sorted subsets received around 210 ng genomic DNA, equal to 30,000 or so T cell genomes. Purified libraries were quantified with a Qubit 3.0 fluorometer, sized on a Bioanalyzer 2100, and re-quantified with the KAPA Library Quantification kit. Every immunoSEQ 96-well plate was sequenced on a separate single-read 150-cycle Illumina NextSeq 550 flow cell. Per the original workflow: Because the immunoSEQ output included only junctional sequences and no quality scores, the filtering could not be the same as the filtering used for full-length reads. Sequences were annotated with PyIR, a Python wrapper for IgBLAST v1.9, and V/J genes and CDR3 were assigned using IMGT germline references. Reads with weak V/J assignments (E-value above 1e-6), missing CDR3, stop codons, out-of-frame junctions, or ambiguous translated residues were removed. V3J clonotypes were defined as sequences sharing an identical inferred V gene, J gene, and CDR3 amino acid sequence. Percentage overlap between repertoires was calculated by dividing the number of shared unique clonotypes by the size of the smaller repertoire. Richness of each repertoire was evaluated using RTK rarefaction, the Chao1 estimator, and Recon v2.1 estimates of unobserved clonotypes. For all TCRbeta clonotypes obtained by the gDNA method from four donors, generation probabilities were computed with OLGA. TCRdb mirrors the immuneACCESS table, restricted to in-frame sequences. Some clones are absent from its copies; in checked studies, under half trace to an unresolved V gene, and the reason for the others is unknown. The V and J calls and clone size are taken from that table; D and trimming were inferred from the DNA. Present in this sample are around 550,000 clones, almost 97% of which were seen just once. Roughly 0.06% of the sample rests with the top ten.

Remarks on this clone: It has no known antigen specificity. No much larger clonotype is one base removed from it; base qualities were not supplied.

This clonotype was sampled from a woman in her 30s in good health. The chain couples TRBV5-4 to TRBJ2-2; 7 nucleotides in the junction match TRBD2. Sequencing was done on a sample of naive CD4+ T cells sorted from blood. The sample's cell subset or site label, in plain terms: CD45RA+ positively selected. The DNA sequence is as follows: TGTGCCAGCAGCTTGTGGGTAGCGGGTGACACCGGGGAGCTGTTTTTT. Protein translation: CASSLWVAGDTGELFF.